The T cell receptor beta chain under discussion was sequenced for a study of blood T cell repertoires in COVID-19. At the level of the study: Italy, Spain and the United States were the sources of the convalescent and acute COVID-19 samples. T cells, B-cell-depleted T cells, or PBMCs supplied cDNA or gDNA.

As processed by the authors: Researchers report that nucleated cell counts were estimated from reference gene primer amplification. Only in-frame clones appear in the TCRdb table, and some are missing; sequencing was by immunoSEQ multiplex PCR. V and J calls and clone size follow that table, whereas D and trimming were derived from the DNA. This repertoire shows about 220,000 clones, approximately 83% found once; its top ten account for roughly 2.4%. The length of the CDR3 is 15 residues. The V and J ends lost 4 bases and 6 bases respectively, with 19 bases between them. The germline V gene has CDR1 SGDLS and CDR2 YYNGEE.

This clonotype originated in a woman aged 55 to 70 with acute or convalescent COVID-19. The sequenced sample was peripheral blood. The chain uses TRBV9 and TRBJ1-2, with D perhaps TRBD1 (5 bases). CDR3 nucleotides: TGTGCCAGCAGCCCCCTTAGTGGGGCAGGGAATGGCTACACCTTC. Residues: CASSPLSGAGNGYTF.